This record looks at one T cell receptor beta chain sequence and its context. Its antigen remains unidentified. The entry originates in a study of blood T cells in healthy people across ages. Study-level findings and limits: In older individuals, TCR beta diversity per million T cells was lower, falling roughly linearly with age. The study found TCR beta diversity correlated strongly with naive T cell percentage.

Primed by a sample-barcoded 5' primer and a J-beta primer mix, a second PCR proceeded for roughly 7 to 11 cycles. Tags on each cDNA molecule came from a template-switch adaptor with 12 random nucleotides. Individual samples furnished no less than 2.5 million CDR3-containing paired-end reads apiece. TCRdb called the 5' RACE reads again in MiXCR, with one record for every CDR3 protein. This table has about 690,000 distinct CDR3 sequences, 40% to 45% appearing once. This CDR3 is 15 amino acids long. Germline V gives CDR1 SGHRS, CDR2 YFSETQ. Germline trimming cut 0 bases from V and 5 bases from J; bases unmatched to any gene: 6.

Sequencing used blood. The gene calls are TRBV5-1 and TRBJ1-1; 8 nucleotides agree with TRBD1. This sequence was found in an elderly man in good health. CDR3 protein: CASSLGQGAYTEAFF. As DNA, the CDR3 is TGCGCCAGCAGCTTGGGGCAGGGGGCTTATACTGAAGCTTTCTTT.